These 28 T cell receptor beta chains were sequenced from one sample in a study of blood T cell repertoires in COVID-19. Profiled with immunoSEQ multiplex PCR; TCRdb holds only in-frame clones, not every one. The sample lists about 75,000 clones, 90% seen once, with about 2.5% in the top ten. Sequenced material: peripheral blood. These receptors were collected from a human donor in a cohort sampled during active COVID-19.

V gene TRBV2 combines with J gene TRBJ2-3; TRBD2 matches at 11 bases. This CDR3 is 15 amino acids long. J gave up 1 base and V 4 bases, and 1 base lay outside the gene matches. CDR1 SNHLY and CDR2 FYNNEI come from the germline V gene. The CDR3 sequence: CASSGLAGRTDTQYF. Here the CDR3 DNA reads TGTGCCAGCAGTGGACTAGCGGGGCGCACAGATACGCAGTATTTT.

Here the CDR3 DNA reads TGCAGCGTTGAACCCGGGGGGGAGGGGCGGTCAGATACGCAGTATTTT. Residues: CSVEPGGEGRSDTQYF. This sequence joins TRBV29-1 and TRBJ2-3, with 8 bases aligning to TRBD2. Germline lookup yields CDR1 SQVTM and CDR2 ANQGSEA. The J segment lost 4 bases and the V segment lost 2 bases, leaving 11 bases of the junction unmatched. The CDR3 has 16 amino acids.

The CDR3 sequence: CASSGPASGRDEQYF. The CDR3 nucleotides read TGTGCCAGCAGTGGCCCGGCTAGCGGGAGGGACGAGCAGTACTTC. The chain carries TRBV6-2 or TRBV6-3 and TRBJ2-7; 12 bases are a match to TRBD2. V lost 5 bases, J lost 5 bases, and 7 bases stayed unmatched. Germline-derived CDR1 and CDR2 are MNHEY and SVGEGT. This CDR3 comprises 15 residues.

The chain employs TRBV19 and TRBJ2-2, with 10 positions matching TRBD1. The junction had 6 bases not matched to a gene; V was cut back by 3 bases and J by 5 bases. The CDR3 is 16 amino acids. Germline CDR1 LNHDA, CDR2 SQIVND (reference sequence). The CDR3 nucleotides are TGTGCCAGTAGTATTTTGCGGACAGGGGGGACCGGGGAGCTGTTTTTT. Its protein product is CASSILRTGGTGELFF.

This chain joins TRBV18 and TRBJ2-3, with 8 bases aligning to TRBD2. Germline CDR1 reads KGHSH; CDR2 reads LQKENI. The V segment lost 0 bases and the J segment 2 bases; nucleotides outside the gene matches: 4. The CDR3 totals 16 residues. CDR3 amino acids: CASSPPVRGATDTQYF. DNA of the CDR3: TGTGCCAGCTCACCACCGGTGCGGGGGGCCACAGATACGCAGTATTTT.

The table lists this clone with a count of one. The genes are TRBV18 and TRBJ2-5; 10 nucleotides match TRBD2. V shed 4 bases and J 5 bases; nucleotides not matched to a gene: 4. The CDR3 runs 14 residues. The germline V gene has CDR1 KGHSH and CDR2 LQKENI. The CDR3 DNA sequence: TGTGCCAGCTCACTAACTAGCGGGAAGGAGACCCAGTACTTC. It yields the protein CASSLTSGKETQYF. Full variable domain (outside the CDR3, taken from reference TRBV18 and TRBJ2-5): NAGVMQNPRHLVRRRGQEARLRCSPMKGHSHVYWYRQLPEEGLKFMVYLQKENIIDESGMPKERFSAEFPKEGPSILRIQQVVRGDSAAYFCASSLTSGKETQYFGPGTRLLVL.

CDR3: CASSVDRGLREQYF. The CDR3, as DNA: TGTGCCAGCAGCGTCGACAGGGGGCTCAGGGAGCAGTACTTC. This chain joins TRBV9 and TRBJ2-7; 10 bases map to TRBD1. The V and J ends lost 2 bases and 7 bases, in that order; junction bases with no gene match: 6. This CDR3 is built from 14 residues. Germline CDR1 and CDR2: SGDLS and YYNGEE. The complete variable domain, with remaining parts taken from reference TRBV9 and TRBJ2-7, reads DSGVTQTPKHLITATGQRVTLRCSPRSGDLSVYWYQQSLDQGLQFLIQYYNGEERAKGNILERFSAQQFPDLHSELNLSSLELGDSALYFCASSVDRGLREQYFGPGTRLTVT.

V is TRBV5-6 and J is TRBJ1-6; 9 nucleotides align to TRBD1. The CDR3 length is 15 residues. The V and J ends lost 0 bases and 10 bases, in that order; junction bases with no gene match: 5. CDR1 and CDR2 from the germline V gene are SGHDT and YYEEEE. Written as DNA, the CDR3 is TGTGCCAGCAGCTTGGGGGGACAGGGTGGATCACCCCTCCACTTT. Residues: CASSLGGQGGSPLHF.

This clone was detected only a few times. The chain joins TRBV4-1 to TRBJ1-2; D perhaps matches TRBD1 (6 bases). Germline CDR1 MGHRA, CDR2 YSYEKL. V lost 2 bases and J lost 2, with 12 bases in between. The CDR3 length is 15 residues. CDR3 protein: CASSQQFGTNYGYTF. The CDR3 DNA is TGCGCCAGCAGCCAACAATTCGGGACAAACTATGGCTACACCTTC.

The CDR3 coding sequence is TGTGCCAGCAGTTATGACGGGGTAGATGAGCAGTACTTC. Encoded protein: CASSYDGVDEQYF. The genes are TRBV6-2 or TRBV6-3 and TRBJ2-7; TRBD2 might be the D (5 bases). Germline V gene lookup returns CDR1 MNHEY and CDR2 SVGEGT. V was shortened by 3 bases and J by 7 bases, with 13 bases between the two germline ends. This CDR3 spans 13 amino acids.

The chain joins TRBV6-2 or TRBV6-3 to TRBJ2-1; TRBD1 aligns across 9 bases. V was clipped by 4 bases and J by 6 bases; unmatched bases: 7. Germline loops: CDR1 MNHEY, CDR2 SVGEGT. The CDR3 length is 15 residues. The CDR3 nucleotides are TGTGCCAGCAGTTCCACAGGGGGCGCATTCAATGAGCAGTTCTTC. It translates to CASSSTGGAFNEQFF.

The chain links TRBV24-1 to TRBJ2-1; 10 bases match TRBD2. Germline CDR1 and CDR2: KGHDR and SFDVKD. The CDR3 has 15 amino acids. V trimming: 5 bases; J trimming: 6 bases; junction bases outside the gene matches: 6. The CDR3 is CATSGIPSGSNEQFF. The CDR3 DNA reads as TGTGCCACCAGTGGTATCCCTAGCGGGAGCAATGAGCAGTTCTTC.

The chain employs TRBV6-5 and TRBJ2-7; the match to TRBD2 covers 7 bases. This CDR3 contains 15 residues. Looked up from germline, CDR1 is MNHEY and CDR2 is SVGAGI. V trimming: 4 bases; J trimming: 7 bases; junction bases outside the gene matches: 13. The CDR3 DNA reads as TGTGCCAGCAGTTTCCAACTAGCGCGACATGATGAGCAGTACTTC. It is translated as CASSFQLARHDEQYF.

V gene TRBV18 combines with J gene TRBJ2-7, with D perhaps TRBD1 (6 bases). The V end was cut by 3 bases, the J end by 4 bases, with 28 bases between. The CDR3 loop spans 19 amino acids. The germline CDR1 and CDR2 sequences are KGHSH and LQKENI. The CDR3 DNA follows: TGTGCCAGCTCACCCGCGGTGGGACACACCATCCTTAACATATACGAGCAGTACTTC. Translation gives CASSPAVGHTILNIYEQYF.

This clone appeared a single time. V gene TRBV7-2 combines with J gene TRBJ1-4, with no clear D. CDR1 is SGHTA, CDR2 FQGNSA, per germline. CDR3 length equals 13 residues. V lost 2 bases, J lost 7 bases, and 8 bases lay in between. The CDR3 here is CASSLRGSEKLFF. CDR3 DNA sequence: TGTGCCAGCAGCTTACGGGGAAGTGAAAAACTGTTTTTT.

The chain has TRBV19 and TRBJ1-2; D uncertain. The CDR3 runs 14 residues. In germline, CDR1 is LNHDA, CDR2 SQIVND (reference sequence). The V gene lost 7 bases and the J gene lost 4 bases, with 16 bases spanning the gap. Here the CDR3 reads CASIPDSPPYGYTF. The CDR3 DNA is TGTGCCAGTATTCCGGACTCGCCCCCCTATGGCTACACCTTC.

V gene TRBV12-5 combines with J gene TRBJ2-4; 9 nucleotides align to TRBD2. Trimming removed 6 bases from V and 1 base from J; junction bases left unmatched: 7. This CDR3 is built from 16 residues. Germline loops: CDR1 LGHNT, CDR2 FRNRAP. The DNA for the CDR3 is TGTGCTAGTGGGGGAGCGGGGGGACGGGCCAAAAACATTCAGTACTTC. It specifies CASGGAGGRAKNIQYF.

The rearrangement joins TRBV4-1 to TRBJ2-2, with 7 bases identical to TRBD2. V lost 0 bases, J lost 3 bases, and 7 bases stayed unmatched. CDR1 is MGHRA, CDR2 YSYEKL, per germline. This CDR3 region has 17 residues. DNA for the CDR3: TGCGCCAGCAGCCAAGATGTGGCGGGGGAAGACACCGGGGAGCTGTTTTTT. It translates to CASSQDVAGEDTGELFF.

At least ten counts were recorded for this clone. The V gene is TRBV9, the J gene TRBJ2-1; 7 bases align to TRBD1. The V and J ends lost 3 bases and 4 bases, in that order; junction bases with no gene match: 7. The germline V gene has CDR1 SGDLS and CDR2 YYNGEE. There are 15 residues in the CDR3. CDR3 in DNA: TGTGCCAGCAGCGCCACCGGGACAGCTTACAATGAGCAGTTCTTC. Encoded protein: CASSATGTAYNEQFF.

The chain combines TRBV18 with TRBJ1-1; D not resolved. V lost 0 bases, J lost 1 base, and 9 bases lay in between. CDR1 and CDR2 from the germline V gene are KGHSH and LQKENI. This CDR3 is 15 amino acids long. In DNA, the CDR3 is TGTGCCAGCTCACCACCTCAGGCACAGAACACTGAAGCTTTCTTT. Protein: CASSPPQAQNTEAFF.

For this clone: The same CDR3 also results from other DNA sequences found in this sample. The chain uses TRBV5-1 and TRBJ2-7, with TRBD1 matching over 9 bases. This CDR3 has 14 amino acids. Germline CDR1 reads SGHRS; CDR2 reads YFSETQ. J was trimmed by 3 bases and V by 3 bases; bases with no gene match: 4. CDR3: CASSSGQGSYEQYF. The CDR3 DNA is TGCGCCAGCAGCTCGGGACAGGGCAGCTACGAGCAGTACTTC.

This chain links TRBV19 with TRBJ2-3; no clear D gene. The germline CDR1 and CDR2 sequences are LNHDA and SQIVND (reference sequence). V was cut by 3 bases and J by 3 bases, with 4 bases left in between. The CDR3 runs 12 residues. CDR3 DNA sequence: TGTGCCAGTAGTATGAGGACAGATACGCAGTATTTT. This encodes CASSMRTDTQYF.

The chain combines TRBV2 with TRBJ2-3, with 7 bases lining up with TRBD1. The V gene end was trimmed by 11 bases and the J gene end by 5 bases; junction bases not matched to a gene: 10. CDR1 SNHLY and CDR2 FYNNEI come from the germline V gene. CDR3 length: 13 amino acids. The CDR3 sequence: CAVPGQILDTQYF. As DNA, the CDR3 is TGTGCCGTACCGGGACAGATCTTAGATACGCAGTATTTT.

The chain is built from TRBV2 and TRBJ2-5; TRBD1 matches 7 bases. The CDR3 runs to 14 residues. Looked up from germline, CDR1 is SNHLY and CDR2 is FYNNEI. V gave up 8 bases and J gave up 9 bases; unmatched junction bases: 15. CDR3 protein: CASGFGDSLAAQYF. In DNA, the CDR3 is TGTGCCAGCGGTTTTGGGGACAGCCTTGCGGCCCAGTACTTC.

This clone was found once. The J gene is TRBJ1-2, the V gene TRBV18; a weak D match, TRBD1 (6 bases). V was shortened by 3 bases and J by 5 bases, with 16 bases between the two germline ends. The germline CDR1 and CDR2 sequences are KGHSH and LQKENI. The CDR3 is 15 amino acids. The CDR3 sequence: CASSPSLAGEYGYTF. CDR3 nucleotide sequence: TGTGCCAGCTCACCCTCATTGGCAGGGGAGTATGGCTACACCTTC.

This clone was recorded only once. This rearrangement joins TRBV27 to TRBJ1-2; possible D gene TRBD1, 5 bases. Trimming stripped 4 bases from V and 5 bases from J, with 14 bases between. The germline CDR1 and CDR2 sequences are MNHEY and SMNVEV (reference sequence). The CDR3 covers 14 residues. In nucleotides, the CDR3 is TGTGCCAGCAGTTCCATAAAGGAGGGGTATGGCTACACCTTC. Its protein is CASSSIKEGYGYTF.

The rearrangement uses TRBV19 and TRBJ2-7; 10 bases fit TRBD1. Germline CDR1 reads LNHDA; CDR2 reads SQIVND (reference sequence). CDR3 length: 15 residues. Trimming at V came to 5 bases and at J to 0 bases, leaving 4 bases not matched to a gene. CDR3 loop: CASSAGQGSSYEQYF. The CDR3, as DNA: TGTGCCAGTAGTGCGGGACAGGGGAGCTCCTACGAGCAGTACTTC.

The CDR3 DNA follows: TGTGCCAGCAGCTTAGGCGGACAGGGTTGGAATGAGCAGTTCTTC. Amino acids: CASSLGGQGWNEQFF. The chain uses TRBV11-2 and TRBJ2-1; 8 bases agree with TRBD1. Germline V gene lookup returns CDR1 SGHAT and CDR2 FQNNGV. The CDR3 spans 15 residues. The ends lost 1 base at V and 7 bases at J; junction bases unmatched: 6.